The entry that follows covers one TCR beta chain sequence. V gave up 3 bases and J gave up 3 bases; unmatched junction bases: 11. The CDR3 loop spans 18 amino acids. From germline, CDR1 is MNHEY and CDR2 SMNVEV (reference sequence). Assay used: immunoSEQ multiplex PCR; TCRdb lists only in-frame clones, some missing. The data show some 34,000 clones, with around 80% seen just once and less than 9% held by the top ten. This entry comes from a study of STAT5B mutations in CD4+ large granular lymphocyte leukemia. The origin of this receptor is a human donor in good health. The sample was CD4+ T cells from blood buffy coats. The rearrangement joins TRBV27 to TRBJ2-2; 9 bases are a match to TRBD1. The CDR3 region is CASSFDMPGQGYTGELFF. Here the CDR3 DNA reads TGTGCCAGCAGTTTTGATATGCCGGGACAGGGTTACACCGGGGAGCTGTTTTTT.